This TCR beta chain was captured by sequencing in a study of blood T cell repertoires in COVID-19. Sequencing was performed with immunoSEQ multiplex PCR; in TCRdb, only in-frame clones are kept and a portion is missing. The sample lists a few hundred thousand clones, roughly 86% seen once, with around 0.8% in the top ten. This CDR3 is 15 amino acids long. Germline CDR1 is SGHRS and CDR2 is YFSETQ. V shed 6 bases, J shed 6 bases, and the junction held 7 bases outside the gene matches. This clonotype was obtained from a woman aged 25 to 39 with acute or convalescent COVID-19. Sequencing used peripheral blood. The rearrangement uses TRBV5-1 and TRBJ1-5; 12 bases line up with TRBD1. CDR3 loop: CASKEGQGAGQPQHF. CDR3 DNA: TGCGCCAGCAAAGAGGGACAGGGGGCAGGTCAGCCCCAGCATTTT.